Listed below are T cell receptor beta chains from one sample, sequenced in a study of early T cells in non-severe SARS-CoV-2 infection. TCRdb used MiXCR to reprocess the 5' RACE reads, holding one entry per CDR3 protein. The table shows tens of thousands of distinct CDR3 sequences, with about 10% occurring only once. Material: whole blood. Receptors originate from an adult who was a healthcare worker with PCR-confirmed SARS-CoV-2 infection or an uninfected control (not recorded which). CDR3s include the opening cysteine and the closing phenylalanine or tryptophan. The D gene is left open where the match is weak. Expanded clones are given a class, and other clones once, few, many or no size at all.

j_call	v_call	d_call	clone_size	cdr3_nt	cdr3_aa
TRBJ2-7	TRBV5-1	-	once	TGCGCCGGCAGCTACTCCTACGAGCAGTACTTC	CAGSYSYEQYF
TRBJ1-1	TRBV10-3	-	few	TGTGCCACCTCGGACGGGAGGGTCACTGAAGCTTTCTTT	CATSDGRVTEAFF
TRBJ2-2	TRBV29-1	-	-	TGCAGCGTCAAGACAGGTGACACCGGGGAGCTGTTTTTT	CSVKTGDTGELFF
TRBJ1-4	TRBV12-3/TRBV12-4	TRBD1	-	TGTGCCAGCAGTGGAAACTCTGGACAGGAGGGTTGGGAAAAACTGTTTTTT	CASSGNSGQEGWEKLFF
TRBJ2-1	TRBV10-3	TRBD2	many	TGTGCCATCAGTGTGTCTAGCGGCTCCTACAATGAGCAGTTCTTC	CAISVSSGSYNEQFF
TRBJ1-1	TRBV29-1	-	-	TGCAGCGTTGAACGCGGGGTGAACACTGAAGCTTTCTTT	CSVERGVNTEAFF
TRBJ2-7	TRBV7-2	-	many	TGTGCCAGCAGCTTAGATTGGCAGGGGAACTACGAGCAGTACTTC	CASSLDWQGNYEQYF
TRBJ2-5	TRBV7-3	TRBD2	many	TGTGCCAGCAGCCCTTCTAGCGGGAGGGTGAAGACCCAGTACTTC	CASSPSSGRVKTQYF
TRBJ2-1	TRBV11-2	TRBD2	many	TGTGCCAGCAGCCTTAGCGGGAGGAGTGGTTCGGGTGAGCAGTTCTTC	CASSLSGRSGSGEQFF
TRBJ1-2	TRBV6-4	-	many	TGTGCCAGCAGCCCGGGACCCACCTATGGCTACACCTTC	CASSPGPTYGYTF
TRBJ1-5	TRBV19	-	many	TGTGCCAGTAGTCCCTTAACGGCGTTGGGTCAGCCCCAGCATTTT	CASSPLTALGQPQHF
TRBJ2-3	TRBV6-2/TRBV6-3	-	few	TGTGCCAGCAGAGGGAGCACAGATACGCAGTATTTT	CASRGSTDTQYF
TRBJ1-2	TRBV7-2	-	many	TGTGCCAGCAGCTCTGACAGTGCTAACTATGGCTACACCTTC	CASSSDSANYGYTF
TRBJ1-1	TRBV29-1	-	-	TGCAGCGTTGCGAGGAACACTGAAGCTTTCTTT	CSVARNTEAFF
TRBJ2-7	TRBV5-1	TRBD2	-	TGCGCCAGCAGCTTAGGACTAGCGGGGCCTTTGGGCGAGCAGTACTTC	CASSLGLAGPLGEQYF
TRBJ2-1	TRBV12-3/TRBV12-4	-	many	TGTGCCAGCAGCCTGAGAGCGGATACTGACTACAATGAGCAGTTCTTC	CASSLRADTDYNEQFF
TRBJ1-4	TRBV2	-	many	TGTGCCAGCAGTGAGGGTGGGAAACTGTTTTTT	CASSEGGKLFF
TRBJ1-4	TRBV6-2/TRBV6-3	-	many	TGTGCCAGCGGGGCCAGTGCAACTAATGAAAAACTGTTTTTT	CASGASATNEKLFF
TRBJ2-1	TRBV7-8	TRBD2	many	TGTGCCAGCAGCTTAGTCCCTAGCGGGAGACGGGATGAGCAGTTCTTC	CASSLVPSGRRDEQFF
TRBJ2-2	TRBV11-2	-	-	TGTGCCAGCAGCCCGCTAACTAGTCCTCACGGGGAGCTGTTTTTT	CASSPLTSPHGELFF
TRBJ2-6	TRBV5-1	-	many	TGCGCCAGCGGCGACAGCTCTGGGGCCAACGTCCTGACTTTC	CASGDSSGANVLTF
TRBJ1-2	TRBV18	-	many	TGTGCCAGCTCACCACCGAGGGGGAACTATGGCTACACCTTC	CASSPPRGNYGYTF
TRBJ2-1	TRBV7-3	-	many	TGTGCCAGCAGCTTAACGGCGGACCCTTCCTACAATGAGCAGTTCTTC	CASSLTADPSYNEQFF
TRBJ2-7	TRBV20-1	TRBD1	many	TGCAGTGCACGTACCGGGACAGGCGCTTACGAGCAGTACTTC	CSARTGTGAYEQYF
TRBJ1-5	TRBV19	TRBD1	-	TGTGCCGGGGGACAGGGAACGAGCAATCAGCCCCAGCATTTT	CAGGQGTSNQPQHF
TRBJ1-1	TRBV28	-	few	TGTGCCAGCAGTTTGGGGCATGGAGCTTTCTTT	CASSLGHGAFF
TRBJ1-4	TRBV13	TRBD1	medium-sized	TGTGCCAGCAGCTCAGACAGGGCTCCTAATGAAAAACTGTTTTTT	CASSSDRAPNEKLFF